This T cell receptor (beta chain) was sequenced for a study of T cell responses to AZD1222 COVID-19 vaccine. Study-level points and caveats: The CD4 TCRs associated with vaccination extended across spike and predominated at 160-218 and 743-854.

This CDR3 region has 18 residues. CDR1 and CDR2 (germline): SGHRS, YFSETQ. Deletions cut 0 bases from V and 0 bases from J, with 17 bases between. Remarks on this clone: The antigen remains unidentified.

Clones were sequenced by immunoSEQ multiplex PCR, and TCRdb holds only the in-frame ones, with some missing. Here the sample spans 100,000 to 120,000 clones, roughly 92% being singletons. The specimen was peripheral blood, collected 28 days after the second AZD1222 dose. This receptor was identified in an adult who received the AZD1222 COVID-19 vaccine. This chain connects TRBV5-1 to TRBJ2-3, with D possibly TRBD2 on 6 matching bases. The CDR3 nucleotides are TGCGCCAGCAGCTTGGCCTTGGCGGGGATCCCTAGCACAGATACGCAGTATTTT. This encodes CASSLALAGIPSTDTQYF.